The sequence of this TCR beta chain was determined in a study of neurological immune-mediated disorders. Study-level results: TCR-beta repertoires seemed private in all groups, with no expanded CDR3 amino acid sequences shared. The most TCR clonal expansion was seen in HTLV-1-associated myelopathy, whereas the least was seen in multiple sclerosis, below the level in healthy controls.

V lost 3 bases, J lost 5 bases, and 5 bases stayed unmatched. The CDR3 has 14 residues. The germline V gene encodes CDR1 SEHNR and CDR2 FQNEAQ (reference sequence). The cDNA came from 5'RACE, which used 10-nucleotide random UMIs. Every sequencing run produced over 180 million TCR-beta sequences, and the sequences from any one run covered 15-18 subjects. MiXCR, applied by TCRdb to the 5' RACE reads, yields one record per CDR3 protein. The profile shows around 90,000 distinct CDR3 sequences, less than 15% of them singletons. As to time point: longitudinal time-point 2. Points on this clonotype: Its specificity is unknown.

Sequenced: PBMCs. This sequence joins TRBV7-9 and TRBJ2-7; 9 bases line up with TRBD1. The source is a female donor with HTLV-1-associated myelopathy (HAM/TSP). For the CDR3, the DNA is TGTGCCAGCAGCTTCCGGGACAGGGACAACGAGCAGTACTTC. It encodes CASSFRDRDNEQYF.